These 18 T cell receptor beta chains share one sample of origin, sequenced in a study of blood T cell repertoires in COVID-19 (dated by TCRdb to about 2020). Library creation used the immunoSEQ multiplex PCR assay. TCRdb stores this immuneACCESS table with in-frame sequences only. Part of the clones is absent; in the studies checked, under half of the shortfall reflects unresolved V genes, and no reason is known for the rest. Within this sample are roughly 180,000 clones, with approximately 81% of them counted one time only. The top ten clonotypes cover roughly 5.7% of the sample. The source material was PBMCs or T cells enriched from blood (not recorded which). The receptors were sampled from a woman between 40 and 50 years old with acute COVID-19.

This clone was seen more than once but under ten times. The chain combines TRBV5-1 with TRBJ1-2; TRBD1 might be the D (5 bases). Per germline, CDR1 SGHRS and CDR2 YFSETQ. V gave up 5 bases and J gave up 3 bases, with 17 bases separating them. This CDR3 region has 15 residues. CDR3 in DNA: TGCGCCAGCAGGGTCGTGGCAGGGTCCGACTATGGCTACACCTTC. Protein: CASRVVAGSDYGYTF.

V gene TRBV19 combines with J gene TRBJ2-2, with 11 bases lining up with TRBD1. There are 15 residues in the CDR3. The junction had 6 bases not matched to a gene; V was cut back by 7 bases and J by 5 bases. Germline loops: CDR1 LNHDA, CDR2 SQIVND (reference sequence). The CDR3 DNA is TGTGCCAGTACCAAGGACAGGGGGCAAACCGGGGAGCTGTTTTTT. Its translation: CASTKDRGQTGELFF.

The CDR3 sequence is CAISAWGGGSEAFF. Here the CDR3 DNA reads TGTGCCATCAGTGCCTGGGGAGGGGGGAGTGAAGCTTTCTTT. The genes are TRBV10-3 and TRBJ1-1, with a weak D call TRBD1 (6 bases). Trimming left V 4 bases short and J 7 bases short, with 16 bases between. The germline gives CDR1 ENHRY, CDR2 SYGVKD. CDR3 length: 14 amino acids.

This chain connects TRBV18 to TRBJ1-2, with D uncertain. V lost 1 base to trimming and J lost 4 bases, with 10 bases between them. The CDR3 consists of 14 residues. CDR1 is KGHSH and CDR2 is LQKENI in the germline V gene. The CDR3 sequence: CASSPLQALYGYTF. CDR3 DNA: TGTGCCAGCTCACCACTCCAGGCTCTCTATGGCTACACCTTC.

This clone was found once. The genes are TRBV19 and TRBJ1-2; D gene ambiguous. CDR3 length: 13 residues. Looked up from germline, CDR1 is LNHDA and CDR2 is SQIVND (reference sequence). Between the trimmed V and J ends, which lost 6 bases and 3 bases, there was a span of 11 bases. This CDR3 reads CASRVGGHYGYTF. CDR3 DNA: TGTGCCAGTAGAGTCGGAGGGCACTATGGCTACACCTTC.

This chain joins TRBV25-1 and TRBJ2-7, with D uncertain. The CDR3 runs to 13 residues. The V and J ends lost 2 bases and 7 bases respectively, with 12 bases between them. CDR1 and CDR2 (germline): MGHDK, SYGVNS. CDR3 DNA sequence: TGTGCCAGCAGTGAACCGCCAGGTCGGGAGCAGTACTTC. Translated: CASSEPPGREQYF.

This rearrangement joins TRBV2 to TRBJ1-2, with D possibly matching TRBD1 (5 bases). V lost 3 bases and J lost 7, with 12 bases in between. The CDR3 contains 13 residues. CDR1 SNHLY and CDR2 FYNNEI come from the germline V gene. The CDR3 DNA reads as TGTGCCAGCAGTGATGCGGGGCACCCTGGCTACACCTTC. Amino acid sequence: CASSDAGHPGYTF.

The chain joins TRBV30 to TRBJ1-3; D is uncertain. V gave up 4 bases and J gave up 0 bases, with 10 bases separating them. CDR1 is GTSNPN and CDR2 is SVGIG in the germline V gene (reference sequence). The CDR3 consists of 14 residues. This CDR3 is CAWTYVSSGNTIYF. The CDR3 DNA reads TGTGCCTGGACCTATGTGAGCTCTGGAAACACCATATATTTT.

The table lists this clone with a count of one. This chain uses TRBV11-2 with TRBJ2-2; D is undetermined. Between the trimmed V and J ends, which lost 1 base and 3 bases, there was a span of 15 bases. Germline V gene lookup returns CDR1 SGHAT and CDR2 FQNNGV. The CDR3 runs to 17 residues. In nucleotides, the CDR3 is TGTGCCAGCAGCTTAGGCGTGAGCGCTACTGACACCGGGGAGCTGTTTTTT. This translates into CASSLGVSATDTGELFF.

V and J are TRBV2 and TRBJ1-2; D perhaps matches TRBD1 (6 bases). CDR1 and CDR2 (germline): SNHLY, FYNNEI. This CDR3 is 14 amino acids long. V dropped 4 bases and J dropped 4 bases, with 13 bases sitting between them. CDR3 nucleotide sequence: TGTGCCAGCAGTGTACACCAGGGGACCTATGGCTACACCTTC. It specifies CASSVHQGTYGYTF.

V usage is TRBV5-4 and J usage is TRBJ2-2; D not certain. The V and J ends lost 4 bases and 5 bases respectively, with 18 bases between them. Germline V gene data show CDR1 as SGHNT and CDR2 as YYREEE (reference sequence). The CDR3 length is 16 residues. CDR3 coding DNA: TGTGCCAGCAGCCTATATGGTCCATCAAAGACCGGGGAGCTGTTTTTT. Translating it yields CASSLYGPSKTGELFF.

The rearrangement uses TRBV5-6 and TRBJ1-1; D call uncertain. Trimming pared 1 base from V and 0 bases from J, leaving 13 bases between. This CDR3 contains 16 residues. Germline CDR1 is SGHDT and CDR2 is YYEEEE. CDR3 DNA: TGTGCCAGCAGCTTGCTACAGAGCACTCTGAACACTGAAGCTTTCTTT. Its translation is CASSLLQSTLNTEAFF.

This CDR3 reads CASSLSWQNLPYNEQFF. The CDR3 DNA reads TGTGCCAGCAGTTTATCATGGCAGAACCTTCCCTACAATGAGCAGTTCTTC. This sequence joins TRBV27 and TRBJ2-1; D is unresolved. The V and J ends lost 0 bases and 2 bases respectively, with 14 bases between them. CDR3 length: 17 amino acids. CDR1 and CDR2 from the germline V gene are MNHEY and SMNVEV (reference sequence).

The genes are TRBV5-8 and TRBJ2-7; TRBD2 matches at 8 bases. V shed 3 bases, J shed 4 bases, and the junction held 15 bases outside the gene matches. The CDR3 loop spans 17 amino acids. Germline V lookup: CDR1 SGHTS, CDR2 YDEGEE. The CDR3 region has the DNA TGTGCCAGCAGCTGGAAGGGACTAGAGGACTTGATTTACGAGCAGTACTTC. Its translation: CASSWKGLEDLIYEQYF.

The V call is TRBV5-4, the J call TRBJ1-1; D is possibly TRBD1 (6 bases). Germline CDR1 SGHNT, CDR2 YYREEE (reference sequence). The germline V and J ends were trimmed by 4 bases and 0 bases, with 13 bases remaining between them. The CDR3 is 15 residues long. As DNA, the CDR3 is TGTGCCAGCAGCCCGGAAGGGGGTGTGAACACTGAAGCTTTCTTT. Protein product: CASSPEGGVNTEAFF.

On this clone itself: A read error may explain this, as a much larger clone is one base away. The sample has other DNA sequences that encode this CDR3 too. The chain recombines TRBV7-3 with TRBJ1-1; D perhaps matches TRBD1 (6 bases). Trimming cost V 3 bases and J 1 base, with 6 bases left between them. There are 13 residues in the CDR3. Germline loops: CDR1 SGHTA, CDR2 FQGTGA. The CDR3 nucleotides read TGTGCCAGCAGCTTGGACAGGAACACTGAAGCTTTCTTT. It codes for CASSLDRNTEAFF.

The chain joins TRBV30 to TRBJ1-1; tentative D call: TRBD1 (5 bases). The CDR3 is 15 amino acids. V was cut by 3 bases and J by 4 bases, with 18 bases left in between. Per the germline V gene, CDR1 is GTSNPN and CDR2 is SVGIG (reference sequence). The chain's CDR3 is CAWSAGGGGGTEAFF. In DNA form, the CDR3 reads TGTGCCTGGAGCGCGGGCGGTGGGGGAGGCACTGAAGCTTTCTTT.

The chain recombines TRBV7-9 with TRBJ2-5, with D possibly matching TRBD2 (5 bases). This CDR3 has 16 residues. The germline CDR1 and CDR2 sequences are SEHNR and FQNEAQ (reference sequence). Trimming stripped 1 base from V and 5 bases from J, with 17 bases between. CDR3 sequence reads: CASSLELGRFTETQYF. In nucleotides, the CDR3 is TGTGCCAGCAGCTTAGAGTTAGGGAGATTTACGGAGACCCAGTACTTC.